This TCR beta chain was identified in a study of Graves' ophthalmopathy and Graves' hyperthyroidism (dated by TCRdb to between 2018 and 2020). About the investigation overall: Peripheral blood was collected before any treatment was given, at the time of initial diagnosis. In total, around 130 blood samples were TCR-sequenced: approximately 42 ophthalmopathy, approximately 75 hyperthyroidism and roughly 17 hyperthyroidism-to-ophthalmopathy patients. To explore V-J signatures distinguishing ophthalmopathy from hyperthyroidism, a discovery set of some 100 patients (43 ophthalmopathy, 55 to 60 stable hyperthyroidism) was enrolled. Following sampling, methimazole starting at 30 mg daily was administered to hyperthyroidism patients, and high-dose intravenous methylprednisolone was administered to ophthalmopathy patients. For training and testing, the 95 to 100 patients in the discovery cohort were randomly divided in a 7:3 ratio. T-cell repertoires of thyroid tissue and blood were compared in over 5 hyperthyroidism patients. The study used signatures of the TCR beta repertoire to tell Graves' ophthalmopathy apart from Graves' hyperthyroidism and to predict which patients would progress to ophthalmopathy. An independent validation cohort was composed of roughly 19 hyperthyroidism patients and 17 patients who later progressed from hyperthyroidism to ophthalmopathy.

TCR beta CDR3 regions were amplified from RNA transcripts for repertoire sequencing. A first-round RT-PCR used HTBI primers with the Qiagen OneStep RT-PCR kit, followed by a second-round multiplex PCR, size selection and purification. Sequencing of the libraries was carried out on an Illumina HiSeq2000 in paired-end mode with 100 bp reads. Regarding the original processing steps: SOAPnuke was used to process the reads, removing any read that contained adapters or uncalled bases, had a mean Phred below 15, or lacked an exact match to the constant primer or identifier. COPE v1.2.5 was used to merge high-quality paired reads. Clonotypes were defined as unique nucleotide sequences and were aligned to IMGT TRB V, D and J references using MiTCR v1.1. Only V-J combinations with frequency above 0.0001 were analysed, covering 98% to 99.2% of repertoires. For each V-J combination, a TCR clonal expansion and chaos score was defined as the ratio of F50 clonal expansion to chaos observed in the TCRdist matrix. Welch's t-statistics and random forest were used to reduce features to about a dozen V-J combinations, which were fed into a naive Bayes classifier. The Morisita-Horn index was used to measure how similar the thyroid and blood repertoires were. TCRdb redid the processing of the public reads, applying fastp at Q25 and MiXCR, and retained in-frame beta chains. Each entry merges the rows of one CDR3 protein and shows their most common DNA and genes. These V and J calls are TCRdb output, not the study's own analysis. Counted in this sample were 200,000 to 250,000 distinct CDR3 sequences; 20% to 25% of them appeared once. The ten top clones hold approximately 39% of the sample.

This clonotype was seen many times. Which antigen it targets is not known. No quality values exist for individual bases; no much larger clone is one base distant. The study at large found these results: Most expanded thyroid clonotypes with frequency above 0.001 were also detected in blood, suggesting blood repertoires may reflect the thyroid immune response. No statistical method was used to set the sample size in advance, and the investigators knew which group each participant was assigned to. The 13-signature model separated ophthalmopathy from stable hyperthyroidism with 87.88% sensitivity and less than 83% specificity in cross-validation, and 80%/75% in the test set. In validation, the model predicted ophthalmopathy progression with 55% to 71% sensitivity and about 73% specificity; around twelve predicted patients were CT-confirmed with GO in a median of approximately 6.2 months.

Trimmed from V: 4 bases; trimmed from J: 4 bases; junction bases lacking a gene match: 5. The germline V gene (reference sequence) gives CDR1 as DFQATT and CDR2 as SNEGSKA. Taken from cysteine to phenylalanine, the CDR3 has 13 residues. Only CDR3 DNA remains: 39 bases, in frame from the first base. Ophthalmopathy patients had moderately to severely active disease, Clinical Activity Score of at least 3, NOSPECS grade of at least 4, and disease duration under 3 months. Patients with other autoimmune diseases, uncontrolled infections, pregnancy or lactation were excluded from the study. Diagnosis relied on clinical symptoms, serum thyroxine, TRAb, thyroid ultrasound and orbital computed tomography. PBMCs were isolated from about 9.2 ml of fresh peripheral blood by Ficoll-Paque density gradient centrifugation. Total RNA was extracted using Trizol reagent, and RNA quality was checked on an Agilent 2100 Bioanalyzer.

This clonotype was sampled from a woman aged 50 to 60 with Graves' ophthalmopathy. Donor details come from another sample of the same person, matched by shared clones. The chain is encoded by TRBV20-1 joined to TRBJ2-5; the central 8 bases match TRBD1. Sequencing input: peripheral blood. DNA sequence: TGCAGTGCTAACCCCACAGGGGGAGAGACCCAGTACTTC. It is translated as CSANPTGGETQYF.